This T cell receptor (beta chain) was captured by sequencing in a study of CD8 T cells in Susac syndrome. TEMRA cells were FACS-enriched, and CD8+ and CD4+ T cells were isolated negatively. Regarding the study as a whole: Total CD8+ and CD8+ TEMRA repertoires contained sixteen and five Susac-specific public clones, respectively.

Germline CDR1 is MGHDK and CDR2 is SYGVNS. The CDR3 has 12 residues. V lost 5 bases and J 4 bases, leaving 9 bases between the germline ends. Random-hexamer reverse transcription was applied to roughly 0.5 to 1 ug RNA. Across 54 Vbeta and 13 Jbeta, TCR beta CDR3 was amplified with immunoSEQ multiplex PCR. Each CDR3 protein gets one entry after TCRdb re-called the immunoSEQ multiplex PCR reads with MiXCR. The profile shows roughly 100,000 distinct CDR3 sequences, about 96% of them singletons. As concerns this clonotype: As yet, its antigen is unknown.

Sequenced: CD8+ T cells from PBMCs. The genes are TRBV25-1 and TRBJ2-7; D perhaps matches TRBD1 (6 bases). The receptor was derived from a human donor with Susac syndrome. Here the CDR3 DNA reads TGTGCCAGCAGTCAACAGGGTTACGAGCAGTACTTC. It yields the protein CASSQQGYEQYF.